This T cell receptor beta chain derives from a study of radiotherapy plus CTLA-4 blockade in lung cancer. Study at large: Objective responses were recorded in less than 20% of patients, with disease control recorded in 25% to 40%.

The table came from immunoSEQ multiplex PCR; TCRdb's copy has only in-frame clones and leaves some out. The table lists tens of thousands of clones, 80% to 85% of them singletons. General study results and limits: After radiotherapy and ipilimumab, tumor-derived clones expanded in peripheral blood.

As to this clone: Its antigen is still unknown.

The V gene lost 2 bases and the J gene lost 4 bases, with 8 bases spanning the gap. The CDR3 runs 13 residues. Germline V lookup: CDR1 MNHEY, CDR2 SMNVEV (reference sequence). Chemo-refractory metastatic non-small-cell lung cancer patients were treated with focal radiation plus CTLA-4 blockade with ipilimumab. V usage is TRBV27 and J usage is TRBJ1-2; tentative D call: TRBD1 (5 bases). The source was peripheral blood, collected from a patient treated with radiotherapy plus ipilimumab. The sequence derives from a human donor with non-small cell lung cancer who had stable disease on radiotherapy plus ipilimumab. The CDR3 here is CASSLRQFYGYTF. The CDR3 coding sequence is TGTGCCAGCAGTTTACGACAGTTCTATGGCTACACCTTC.